This T cell receptor (beta chain) was sequenced for a study of blood T cell repertoires in COVID-19. Trimming left V 5 bases short and J 5 bases short, with 13 bases between. There are 14 residues in the CDR3. In germline, CDR1 is MGHDK, CDR2 SYGVNS. This table comes from immunoSEQ multiplex PCR, and its TCRdb copy is limited to in-frame clones, with some not included. Seen here are roughly 190,000 clones, 75% to 90% observed once, and the top ten hold approximately 1.1%. This sequence originates from a man under 40 with acute or convalescent COVID-19. The sequenced sample consisted of peripheral blood. The rearrangement uses TRBV25-1 and TRBJ2-1; D not resolved. The CDR3 DNA follows: TGTGCCAGCAGTTTAAAAGAGGTGAACAATGAGCAGTTCTTC. Translating gives CASSLKEVNNEQFF.